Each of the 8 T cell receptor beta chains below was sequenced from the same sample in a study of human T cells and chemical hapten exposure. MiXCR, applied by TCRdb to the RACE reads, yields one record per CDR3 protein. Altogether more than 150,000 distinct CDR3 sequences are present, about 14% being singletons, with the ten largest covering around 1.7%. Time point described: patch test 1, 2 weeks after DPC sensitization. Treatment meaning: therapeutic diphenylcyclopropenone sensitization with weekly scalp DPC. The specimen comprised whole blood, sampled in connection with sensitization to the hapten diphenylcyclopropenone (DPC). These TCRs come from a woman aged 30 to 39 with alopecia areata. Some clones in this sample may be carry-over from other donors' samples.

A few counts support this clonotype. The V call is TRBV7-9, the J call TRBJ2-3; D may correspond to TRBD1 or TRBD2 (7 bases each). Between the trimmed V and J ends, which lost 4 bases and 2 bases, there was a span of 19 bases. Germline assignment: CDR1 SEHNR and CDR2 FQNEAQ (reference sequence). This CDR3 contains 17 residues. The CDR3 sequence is CASSYSLGGGPTDTQYF. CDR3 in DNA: TGTGCCAGCAGCTACAGCCTGGGAGGGGGCCCCACAGATACGCAGTATTTT.

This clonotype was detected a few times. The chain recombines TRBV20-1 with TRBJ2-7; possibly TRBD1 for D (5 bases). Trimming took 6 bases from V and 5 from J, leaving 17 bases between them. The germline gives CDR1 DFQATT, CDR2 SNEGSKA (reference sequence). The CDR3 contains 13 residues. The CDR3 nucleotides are TGCAGTGCCATTACGACAAGGGGTGACGAGCAGTACTTC. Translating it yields CSAITTRGDEQYF.

The CDR3 protein is CASSYSWANYGYTF. CDR3 nucleotides: TGTGCCAGCAGTTACTCGTGGGCGAACTATGGCTACACCTTC. The chain links TRBV6-2 or TRBV6-3 to TRBJ1-2; D gene uncertain. The CDR3 is made up of 14 amino acids. CDR1 MNHEY and CDR2 SVGEGT come from the germline V gene. The V end was cut by 0 bases, the J end by 2 bases, with 7 bases between.

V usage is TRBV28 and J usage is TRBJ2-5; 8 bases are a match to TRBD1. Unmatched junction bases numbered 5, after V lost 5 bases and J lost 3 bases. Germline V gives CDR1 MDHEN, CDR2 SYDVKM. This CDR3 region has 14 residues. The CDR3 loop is CASSIDRGKETQYF. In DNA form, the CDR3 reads TGTGCCAGCAGTATAGACAGGGGAAAAGAGACCCAGTACTTC.

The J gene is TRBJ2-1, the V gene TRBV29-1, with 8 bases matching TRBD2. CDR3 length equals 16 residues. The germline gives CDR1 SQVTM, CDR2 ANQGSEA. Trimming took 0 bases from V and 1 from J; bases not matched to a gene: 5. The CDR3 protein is CSVEDPGLVSYNEQFF. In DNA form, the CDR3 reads TGCAGCGTTGAAGACCCGGGACTAGTATCCTACAATGAGCAGTTCTTC.

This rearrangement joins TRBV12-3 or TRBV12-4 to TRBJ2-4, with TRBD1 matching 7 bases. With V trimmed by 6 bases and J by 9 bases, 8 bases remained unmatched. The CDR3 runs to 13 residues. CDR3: CASSIGTVGIQYF. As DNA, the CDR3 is TGTGCCAGCAGCATCGGGACAGTTGGCATTCAGTACTTC.

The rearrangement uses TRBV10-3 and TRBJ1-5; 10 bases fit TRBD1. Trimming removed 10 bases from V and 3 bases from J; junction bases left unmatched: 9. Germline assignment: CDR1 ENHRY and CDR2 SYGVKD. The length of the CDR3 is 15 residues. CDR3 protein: CATRRDRGDNQPQHF. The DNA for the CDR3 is TGTGCCACTCGCCGGGACAGGGGTGACAATCAGCCCCAGCATTTT.

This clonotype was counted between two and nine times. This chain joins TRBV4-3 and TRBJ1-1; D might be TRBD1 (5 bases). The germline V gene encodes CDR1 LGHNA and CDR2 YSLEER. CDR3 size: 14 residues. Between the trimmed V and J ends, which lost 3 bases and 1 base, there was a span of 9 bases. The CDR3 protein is CASSHIQENTEAFF. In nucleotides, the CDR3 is TGCGCCAGCAGCCATATACAGGAGAACACTGAAGCTTTCTTT.